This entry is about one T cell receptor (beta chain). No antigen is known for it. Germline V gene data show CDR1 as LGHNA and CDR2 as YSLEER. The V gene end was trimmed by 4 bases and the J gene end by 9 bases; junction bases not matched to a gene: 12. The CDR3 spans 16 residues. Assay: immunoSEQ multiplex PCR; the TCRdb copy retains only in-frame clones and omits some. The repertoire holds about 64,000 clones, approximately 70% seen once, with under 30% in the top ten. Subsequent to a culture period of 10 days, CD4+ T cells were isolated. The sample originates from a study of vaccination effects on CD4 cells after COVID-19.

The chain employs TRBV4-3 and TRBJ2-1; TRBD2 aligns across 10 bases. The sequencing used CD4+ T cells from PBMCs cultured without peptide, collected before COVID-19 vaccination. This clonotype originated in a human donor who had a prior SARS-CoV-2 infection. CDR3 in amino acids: CASSPRWPSGSSEQFF. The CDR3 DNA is TGCGCCAGCAGCCCGAGATGGCCTAGCGGGAGTAGTGAGCAGTTCTTC.